One and the same sample provided the 10 T cell receptor beta chains below, sequenced in a study of T-cell reconstitution after alpha-beta-depleted transplantation in children. Researchers prepared the TCRbeta library using unique molecular identifiers, the study reports. Using its own MiXCR run on the PCR reads, TCRdb lists one record per CDR3 protein. The sample records about 980,000 distinct CDR3 sequences, about 29% being singletons. This specimen was PBMCs, mostly from graft donor cells, taken 360 days after TCRalphabeta/CD19-depleted stem cell transplant. These receptors were taken from a boy less than two years old who had a stem cell transplant for SCID, so the T cells may come from the graft donor.

This sequence joins TRBV29-1 and TRBJ1-1; D is undetermined. This CDR3 contains 12 residues. V lost 6 bases to trimming and J lost 3 bases, with 11 bases between them. Germline V gene sequence: CDR1 SQVTM, CDR2 ANQGSEA. In nucleotides, the CDR3 is TGCAGCGTGTACCAGGTTGACACTGAAGCTTTCTTT. Its protein is CSVYQVDTEAFF.

This clonotype was observed a few times. This rearrangement joins TRBV5-1 to TRBJ2-7; 10 positions agree with TRBD1. V was clipped by 0 bases and J by 7 bases; unmatched bases: 4. Per germline, CDR1 SGHRS and CDR2 YFSETQ. The CDR3 spans 14 residues. Written as DNA, the CDR3 is TGCGCCAGCAGCTTGGGACAGGGGGCCACGGAGCAGTACTTC. Its protein is CASSLGQGATEQYF.

V and J are TRBV2 and TRBJ2-5; a weak D match, TRBD1 (6 bases). CDR1 SNHLY and CDR2 FYNNEI come from the germline V gene. The CDR3 runs to 14 residues. The germline V and J ends were trimmed by 6 bases and 4 bases, with 15 bases remaining between them. The chain's CDR3 is CASRNNRAGETQYF. The CDR3 coding sequence is TGTGCCAGCAGGAATAACAGGGCCGGAGAGACCCAGTACTTC.

The sample holds a few counts of this clonotype. The J gene is TRBJ1-1, the V gene TRBV7-8; 9 positions match TRBD1. J was trimmed by 2 bases and V by 1 base; bases with no gene match: 5. Looked up from germline, CDR1 is SGHVS and CDR2 is FQNEAQ. The CDR3 is 16 residues long. In DNA form, the CDR3 reads TGTGCCAGCAGCTTAGAGGGGACAGGGACAAACACTGAAGCTTTCTTT. Protein product: CASSLEGTGTNTEAFF.

This chain links TRBV4-1 with TRBJ2-1; a weak D match, TRBD1 (8 bases). The length of the CDR3 is 16 residues. V gave up 2 bases and J gave up 12 bases, with 23 bases separating them. Germline CDR1 MGHRA, CDR2 YSYEKL. CDR3 protein: CASSQPQDREGYGQFF. Written as DNA, the CDR3 is TGCGCCAGCAGCCAACCGCAGGACAGGGAGGGGTATGGGCAGTTCTTC.

V usage is TRBV28 and J usage is TRBJ2-2, with a possible D match to TRBD1 (6 bases). CDR3 length: 14 amino acids. Germline lookup yields CDR1 MDHEN and CDR2 SYDVKM. Trimming pared 4 bases from V and 8 bases from J, leaving 14 bases between. Here the CDR3 reads CASSSSGHPGELFF. CDR3 DNA sequence: TGTGCCAGCAGTTCATCGGGACACCCGGGGGAGCTGTTTTTT.

This clonotype was detected only a few times. For the CDR3, the DNA is TGCAGTGCGCCCGACTCCAAGAGCACAGATACGCAGTATTTT. It yields the protein CSAPDSKSTDTQYF. The genes are TRBV20-1 and TRBJ2-3; D is ambiguous. Per germline, CDR1 DFQATT and CDR2 SNEGSKA (reference sequence). Trimming pared 6 bases from V and 0 bases from J, leaving 13 bases between. The CDR3 is 14 amino acids.

The rearrangement joins TRBV12-3 or TRBV12-4 to TRBJ1-5, with D unresolved. This CDR3 region has 14 residues. Trimming pared 5 bases from V and 0 bases from J, leaving 8 bases between. CDR3 protein: CASSPSTSNQPQHF. CDR3 nucleotides: TGTGCCAGCAGTCCCTCTACTAGCAATCAGCCCCAGCATTTT.

The chain couples TRBV14 to TRBJ1-2; D is unclear. Germline V lookup: CDR1 SGHDN, CDR2 FVKESK. V lost 4 bases and J 3 bases, leaving 21 bases between the germline ends. The CDR3 has 17 residues. CDR3 in DNA: TGTGCCAGCAGCCCCCGGAGAAGAAGTCCTACCGACTATGGCTACACCTTC. It yields the protein CASSPRRRSPTDYGYTF.

This clonotype was seen a handful of times. The V and J genes are TRBV7-6 and TRBJ2-3; D is unclear. The V and J ends lost 1 base and 2 bases respectively, with 10 bases between them. The germline V gene encodes CDR1 SGHVS and CDR2 FNYEAQ. CDR3 length: 15 amino acids. The CDR3 coding sequence is TGTGCCAGCAGCTTAGAAGGAACCTACACAGATACGCAGTATTTT. Its protein is CASSLEGTYTDTQYF.